The T cell receptor beta chain under discussion was sequenced for a study of T cell changes during pregnancy in multiple sclerosis. Looked up from germline, CDR1 is SGHRS and CDR2 is YFSETQ. Trimming left V 0 bases short and J 1 base short, with 10 bases between. This CDR3 region has 15 residues. Sequencing used immunoSEQ multiplex PCR; TCRdb keeps in-frame clones, though not all of them. The sample holds under 80,000 clones, more than 85% seen once. Sequenced here: peripheral blood, sampled in the second trimester of pregnancy. V is TRBV5-1 and J is TRBJ1-1; tentatively, D is TRBD1 (5 bases). The sequence came from a female donor with multiple sclerosis, enrolled in a pregnancy study. The DNA for the CDR3 is TGCGCCAGCAGCTTGGGCGGGACGGCGAACACTGAAGCTTTCTTT. This codes for CASSLGGTANTEAFF.